The text below deals with one T cell receptor beta chain. This sample is drawn from a study of CD8 T cells in Susac syndrome. Study-level background: Within the sequenced Susac syndrome patient group, more than 5 exhibited active disease and under 10 were in remission.

Random-hexamer reverse transcription was applied to roughly 0.5 to 1 ug RNA. It was immunoSEQ multiplex PCR that amplified TCR beta CDR3 across 54 Vbeta and 13 Jbeta. TCRdb re-analysed the immunoSEQ multiplex PCR reads in MiXCR, keeping a single row per CDR3 protein. The top ten clones hold over 0.065% of a sample with under 150,000 distinct CDR3 sequences, roughly 95% of them seen once. CDR1 and CDR2 (germline): LNHNV, YYDKDF (reference sequence). V was trimmed by 0 bases and J by 7 bases, leaving 10 bases between them. This CDR3 spans 14 amino acids. The receptor's source is a human donor with Susac syndrome. The chain is built from TRBV15 and TRBJ2-1; D is perhaps TRBD2 (5 bases). The sequenced sample was CD4+ T cells from PBMCs. CDR3 amino acids: CATSRDTRLNEQFF. The CDR3 DNA reads TGTGCCACCAGCAGAGATACTAGGTTGAATGAGCAGTTCTTC. Filled out from reference TRBV15 and TRBJ2-1, the complete variable domain reads DAMVIQNPRYQVTQFGKPVTLSCSQTLNHNVMYWYQQKSSQAPKLLFHYYDKDFNNEADTPDNFQSRRPNTSFCFLDIRSPGLGDTAMYLCATSRDTRLNEQFFGPGTRLTVL.